Given below is one T cell receptor (beta chain) in context. Its antigen is not identified. This record comes from a study of Tregs in tolerant kidney transplant recipients. Broader study findings: Validation in larger populations is needed because few patients were studied. Biological reproducibility was not directly addressed, but technical replication error appeared minimal.

The CDR3 has 13 amino acids. V lost 2 bases to trimming and J lost 4 bases, with 6 bases between them. Per the germline V gene, CDR1 is SGHAT and CDR2 is FQNNGV. Profiled with immunoSEQ multiplex PCR; TCRdb holds only in-frame clones, not every one. The data show around 120,000 clones, roughly nine tenths seen once. Unstimulated Tregs (CD4+CD25+CD127-) and CD4+CD25- non-Tregs were sorted from PBMCs. This clonotype was sampled from a human donor in good health. This rearrangement joins TRBV11-2 to TRBJ1-5; D gene ambiguous. Material for sequencing was CD4+ T cells from blood. CDR3 region: CASSLTANQPQHF. The DNA of the CDR3 is TGTGCCAGCAGCTTAACGGCTAATCAGCCCCAGCATTTT.